The rows below give T cell receptor beta chains drawn from one sample of a study of neurological immune-mediated disorders. TCRdb reanalysed the 5' RACE reads using MiXCR and keeps one entry per CDR3 protein. This sample has 66,000 or so distinct CDR3 sequences, with roughly 5.5% found just once. Sequences were obtained from PBMCs. The receptor source for this set is a woman aged 25 to 39 with multiple sclerosis. Both conserved end residues are part of each CDR3. Fields, in order: D gene, clone size, V gene, J gene, CDR3 DNA, CDR3 protein. D genes are given only for firm matches. Clone size is stated in some rows and not others, as once, few, many or a class when expanded.

D: .
size: few
V: TRBV7-2
J: TRBJ1-5
DNA: TGTGCCAGCAGCGTAGGAACCTATCAGCCCCAGAATTTT
CDR3: CASSVGTYQPQNF

D: TRBD1
size: many
V: TRBV19
J: TRBJ1-5
DNA: TGTGCCAGTAGTTCTATGGACAGGCCTAATCAGCCCCAGCATTTT
CDR3: CASSSMDRPNQPQHF

D: .
size: .
V: TRBV12-3/TRBV12-4
J: TRBJ2-6
DNA: TGTGCCAGCAGTCAAGGGGGTACTGGGGCCAAAGTCCTGACTTTC
CDR3: CASSQGGTGAKVLTF

D: .
size: few
V: TRBV15
J: TRBJ1-4
DNA: TGTGCCACCAGCTCGGGACGGGCTAATGAAAAACTGTTTTTT
CDR3: CATSSGRANEKLFF

D: TRBD2
size: .
V: TRBV11-2
J: TRBJ2-7
DNA: TGTGCCAGCAGCTTAGAGCGGTCTGGGGAGGGGAACGAGCAGTACTTC
CDR3: CASSLERSGEGNEQYF

D: .
size: many
V: TRBV9
J: TRBJ2-2
DNA: TGTGCCAGCAGCGTAGGGGAAGGGTACACCGGGGAGCTGTTTTTT
CDR3: CASSVGEGYTGELFF

D: .
size: few
V: TRBV7-9
J: TRBJ2-4
DNA: TGTGCCAGCAGCTTACGGGACAACCTAAACATTCAGTACTTC
CDR3: CASSLRDNLNIQYF

D: TRBD1
size: few
V: TRBV7-6
J: TRBJ1-1
DNA: TGTGCCAGCAGCTTACAGGGGGCCACTGAAGCTTTCTTT
CDR3: CASSLQGATEAFF

D: .
size: few
V: TRBV12-3/TRBV12-4
J: TRBJ1-2
DNA: TGTGCCAGCAGTTGGGGACACCCGGATCTTGGCTACACCTTC
CDR3: CASSWGHPDLGYTF

D: .
size: .
V: TRBV9
J: TRBJ1-3
DNA: TGTGCCAGCAGCGTAGGGGGAACTGGAAACACCATATATTTT
CDR3: CASSVGGTGNTIYF

D: .
size: many
V: TRBV12-3/TRBV12-4
J: TRBJ2-5
DNA: TGTGCCAGCAGAGAAGTGGGGGAGACCCAGTACTTC
CDR3: CASREVGETQYF

D: .
size: .
V: TRBV14
J: TRBJ1-6
DNA: TGTGCCAGCAGCCAAGTTTTAGGCTACCTCCACTTT
CDR3: CASSQVLGYLHF

D: TRBD1
size: many
V: TRBV13
J: TRBJ1-2
DNA: TGTGCCAGCAGCATAGGGGGCGGTGGAATCGCCGGGGAGTCGGGCTACACCTTC
CDR3: CASSIGGGGIAGESGYTF

D: TRBD1
size: many
V: TRBV20-1
J: TRBJ2-5
DNA: TGCAGTGCTCTTGGACAGGGAACAGAGACCCAGTACTTC
CDR3: CSALGQGTETQYF

D: TRBD1
size: many
V: TRBV28
J: TRBJ2-1
DNA: TGTGCCAGCAGCTCTCCAACAGGGGCTCGTTACGATGAGCAGTTCTTC
CDR3: CASSSPTGARYDEQFF

D: .
size: .
V: TRBV3-1
J: TRBJ1-6
DNA: TGTGCCAGCAGCCAAGATGGGGGCAGGGGATTCTCACCCCTACACTTT
CDR3: CASSQDGGRGFSPLHF

D: .
size: few
V: TRBV7-6
J: TRBJ2-5
DNA: TGTGCCAGCAGCCGGAAGGCGACCCAGTACTTC
CDR3: CASSRKATQYF

D: .
size: .
V: TRBV2
J: TRBJ2-1
DNA: TGTGCCAGCAGTAGAAGCAGGAATGAGCAGTTCTTC
CDR3: CASSRSRNEQFF

D: .
size: many
V: TRBV5-1
J: TRBJ2-2
DNA: TGCGCCAGCAGCTTGCGGTCAGCGAACACCGGGGAGCTGTTTTTT
CDR3: CASSLRSANTGELFF

D: .
size: .
V: TRBV20-1
J: TRBJ2-3
DNA: TGCAGTGCTAGAGATTTTAGCCTCAGCACAGATACGCAGTATTTT
CDR3: CSARDFSLSTDTQYF

D: .
size: many
V: TRBV20-1
J: TRBJ2-3
DNA: TGCAGTGCTGGCTCCCAAGATACGCAGTATTTT
CDR3: CSAGSQDTQYF

D: TRBD1
size: many
V: TRBV20-1
J: TRBJ1-3
DNA: TGCAGTGCCCTATCGGACAGGACTGCTGGAAACACCATATATTTT
CDR3: CSALSDRTAGNTIYF

D: .
size: few
V: TRBV20-1
J: TRBJ1-1
DNA: TGCAGTGCCCGAAAGAGTTTTGACACTGAAGCTTTCTTT
CDR3: CSARKSFDTEAFF

D: .
size: many
V: TRBV27
J: TRBJ2-1
DNA: TGTGCCAGCACCCCCGGGAGACCGGGTAATGAGCAGTTCTTC
CDR3: CASTPGRPGNEQFF

D: .
size: many
V: TRBV12-3/TRBV12-4
J: TRBJ2-2
DNA: TGTGCCAGCAGTTTAGAGTTTTGGGAGCTGTTTTTT
CDR3: CASSLEFWELFF

D: .
size: many
V: TRBV12-3/TRBV12-4
J: TRBJ1-6
DNA: TGTGCCAGCAGTTTAGGGGGGGCGCACTGGAATTCACCCCTCCACTTT
CDR3: CASSLGGAHWNSPLHF

D: TRBD1
size: many
V: TRBV29-1
J: TRBJ2-1
DNA: TGCAGCGTTGATACGGTCGGGACAGGGTCTTACAATGAGCAGTTCTTC
CDR3: CSVDTVGTGSYNEQFF

D: TRBD2
size: many
V: TRBV27
J: TRBJ2-3
DNA: TGTGCCAGCAGGGGTCGTCCGCGGGGGGGCCCAGATACGCAGTATTTT
CDR3: CASRGRPRGGPDTQYF

D: .
size: many
V: TRBV10-3
J: TRBJ2-6
DNA: TGTGCCAGCGGGGTATCGGCCAACGTCCTGACTTTC
CDR3: CASGVSANVLTF

D: TRBD2
size: many
V: TRBV12-3/TRBV12-4
J: TRBJ2-1
DNA: TGTGCCAGCAGTTTAGCTAGCGGGGGGCCCCTCTACAATGAGCAGTTCTTC
CDR3: CASSLASGGPLYNEQFF

D: .
size: few
V: TRBV5-5
J: TRBJ1-5
DNA: TGTGCCAGCAGCTTTCGAGGTAGCAATCAGCCCCAGCATTTT
CDR3: CASSFRGSNQPQHF

D: TRBD1
size: many
V: TRBV27
J: TRBJ2-1
DNA: TGTGCCAGCAGTCCAAACACAGGGGGCGCGGACAATGAGCAGTTCTTC
CDR3: CASSPNTGGADNEQFF

D: TRBD2
size: .
V: TRBV12-3/TRBV12-4
J: TRBJ2-2
DNA: TGTGCCAGCAGGAAGCGGGGCTCGAACACCGGGGAGCTGTTTTTT
CDR3: CASRKRGSNTGELFF

D: TRBD2
size: many
V: TRBV12-3/TRBV12-4
J: TRBJ2-2
DNA: TGTGCCAGCAGTAGGACTAGCGGGGGGATGAACACCGGGGAGCTGTTTTTT
CDR3: CASSRTSGGMNTGELFF

D: .
size: many
V: TRBV20-1
J: TRBJ2-7
DNA: TGCAGTGCTAGAGATAAGGGAAACAGGGTCGGTCGGTCCTACGAGCAGTACTTC
CDR3: CSARDKGNRVGRSYEQYF

D: .
size: many
V: TRBV7-2
J: TRBJ2-7
DNA: TGTGCCAGCAGCTTAAGGTTGGGGCCCACCTACGAGCAGTACTTC
CDR3: CASSLRLGPTYEQYF

D: .
size: many
V: TRBV4-2
J: TRBJ2-3
DNA: TGTGCCAGCAGCCAACAAGGACGGGAGACTAGCACAGATACGCAGTATTTT
CDR3: CASSQQGRETSTDTQYF

D: .
size: .
V: TRBV7-8
J: TRBJ2-7
DNA: TGTGCCAGCAGCGTAGGCGGGACTTCCGAGCAGTACTTC
CDR3: CASSVGGTSEQYF

D: .
size: .
V: TRBV9
J: TRBJ2-7
DNA: TGTGCCAGCAGCGTGGGCACCTCCTACGAGCAGTACTTC
CDR3: CASSVGTSYEQYF

D: .
size: many
V: TRBV27
J: TRBJ1-2
DNA: TGTGCCAGCAGTGACCTTTTTAATAAGGGGGTATCTGGCTACACCTTC
CDR3: CASSDLFNKGVSGYTF

D: TRBD1
size: few
V: TRBV10-3
J: TRBJ2-7
DNA: TGTGCCATCAGCCCCGGGACAGGCGCCTACGAGCAGTACTTC
CDR3: CAISPGTGAYEQYF

D: .
size: .
V: TRBV14
J: TRBJ1-6
DNA: TGTGCCAGCAGCCCGGTGGGACTTTATAATTCACCCCTCAACTTT
CDR3: CASSPVGLYNSPLNF

D: .
size: many
V: TRBV12-3/TRBV12-4
J: TRBJ2-2
DNA: TGTGCCAGCAGTTTGTATGCCGGGGAGCTGTTTTTT
CDR3: CASSLYAGELFF

D: .
size: many
V: TRBV28
J: TRBJ2-7
DNA: TGTGCCAGCAGTCCCCCGACTAGCTCCTACGAGCAGTACTTC
CDR3: CASSPPTSSYEQYF

D: TRBD1
size: few
V: TRBV4-1
J: TRBJ2-5
DNA: TGCGCCAGCAGCCAAGATCAGGGGACAGCAGAGACCCAGTACTTC
CDR3: CASSQDQGTAETQYF

D: .
size: few
V: TRBV12-3/TRBV12-4
J: TRBJ2-7
DNA: TGTGCCAGCAGTCTCCAGGGCGTGCAGTACTTC
CDR3: CASSLQGVQYF